A single sample gave rise to the 3 T cell receptor beta chains below, sequenced in a study of blood T cell repertoires in COVID-19. The table came from immunoSEQ multiplex PCR; TCRdb's copy has only in-frame clones and leaves some out. This table holds about 670,000 clones, about 87% found once. Source material: peripheral blood. The receptors were sampled from a woman aged 18-35 years with acute or convalescent COVID-19.

The rearrangement links TRBV30 to TRBJ2-2; 12 bases match TRBD2. Germline V CDR1 and CDR2: GTSNPN, SVGIG (reference sequence). Trimming removed 4 bases from V and 0 bases from J; junction bases left unmatched: 6. CDR3 size: 17 residues. The CDR3 region is CAWTSGGAGANTGELFF. The CDR3 bases are TGTGCCTGGACTAGCGGGGGGGCCGGGGCGAACACCGGGGAGCTGTTTTTT.

As DNA, the CDR3 is TGTGCCAGCAGCTTAGACGGAGCGGGGGGGCATGGAGATGAGCAGTTCTTC. Its protein is CASSLDGAGGHGDEQFF. The chain uses TRBV7-2 and TRBJ2-1, with TRBD2 identical over 10 bases. V dropped 1 base and J dropped 8; count of bases not matched to a gene: 11. There are 17 residues in the CDR3. From germline, CDR1 is SGHTA and CDR2 FQGNSA.

In its sample, this clone was seen once. V and J are TRBV10-3 and TRBJ1-1; 8 bases are a match to TRBD1. CDR1 and CDR2 (germline): ENHRY, SYGVKD. CDR3 size: 13 residues. After removal of 6 bases from V and 8 bases from J, the junction contained 8 bases not matched to a gene. The CDR3 DNA reads as TGTGCCATCAGGGAAAAATCAGGGGGCGAAGCTTTCTTT. Its translation: CAIREKSGGEAFF.